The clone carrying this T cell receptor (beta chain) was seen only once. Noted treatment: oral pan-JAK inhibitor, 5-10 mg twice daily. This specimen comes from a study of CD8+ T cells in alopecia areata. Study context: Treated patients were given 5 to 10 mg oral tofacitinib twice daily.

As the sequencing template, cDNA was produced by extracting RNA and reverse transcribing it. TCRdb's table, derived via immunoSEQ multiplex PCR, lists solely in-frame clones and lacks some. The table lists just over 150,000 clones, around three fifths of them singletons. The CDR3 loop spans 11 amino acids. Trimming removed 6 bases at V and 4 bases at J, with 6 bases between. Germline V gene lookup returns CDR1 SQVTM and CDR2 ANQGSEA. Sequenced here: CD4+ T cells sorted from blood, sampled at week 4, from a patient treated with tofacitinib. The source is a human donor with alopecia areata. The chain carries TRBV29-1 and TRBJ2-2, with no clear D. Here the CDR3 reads CSVYTTGELFF. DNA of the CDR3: TGCAGCGTCTACACCACCGGGGAGCTGTTTTTT.